This is a list of T cell receptor beta chains from one sample in a study of blood T cell repertoires in COVID-19. Repertoires were generated with immunoSEQ multiplex PCR, while TCRdb's copy carries only in-frame clones and drops some. Of about 80,000 clones in the sample, approximately 80% are singletons; the top ten hold about 12%. The sequenced sample consisted of peripheral blood. The receptors stem from a man older than 75 with acute or convalescent COVID-19. Both conserved end residues are part of each CDR3. The D gene is left open where the match is weak. Clone size is stated in some rows and not others, as once, few, many or a class when expanded.

clone size: .
D gene: .
V gene: TRBV11-2
J gene: TRBJ2-1
CDR3 DNA: TGTGCCAGCAGCATTGGAGGGAATGAGCAGTTCTTC
CDR3 protein: CASSIGGNEQFF

clone size: .
D gene: .
V gene: TRBV11-2
J gene: TRBJ2-1
CDR3 DNA: TGTGCCAGCAGCTTAGCCCGGGGTGGCCTCGATCAGCATGAGCAGTTCTTC
CDR3 protein: CASSLARGGLDQHEQFF

clone size: .
D gene: .
V gene: TRBV3-1/TRBV3-2
J gene: TRBJ1-1
CDR3 DNA: TGTGCCAGCAGCCAAGGCAGGTCGAACACTGAAGCTTTCTTT
CDR3 protein: CASSQGRSNTEAFF

clone size: .
D gene: TRBD1
V gene: TRBV6-6
J gene: TRBJ1-2
CDR3 DNA: TGTGCCAGCAGGATGGACAGGGTAGCAGGGGGCTACACCTTC
CDR3 protein: CASRMDRVAGGYTF

clone size: .
D gene: TRBD1
V gene: TRBV4-1
J gene: TRBJ1-6
CDR3 DNA: TGCGCCAGCAGCCAAGGACCGGGACAGGGTTATTCACCCCTCCACTTT
CDR3 protein: CASSQGPGQGYSPLHF

clone size: few
D gene: TRBD1
V gene: TRBV18
J gene: TRBJ1-2
CDR3 DNA: TGTGCCAGCTCACCAGCAGGGGGAAACTATGGCTACACCTTC
CDR3 protein: CASSPAGGNYGYTF

clone size: .
D gene: .
V gene: TRBV24-1
J gene: TRBJ1-1
CDR3 DNA: TGTGCCACCAGTGGCCTAGGGGGGGAGGCTTTCTTT
CDR3 protein: CATSGLGGEAFF

clone size: .
D gene: .
V gene: TRBV11-2
J gene: TRBJ1-2
CDR3 DNA: TGTGCCGAGTATGGCTACACCTTC
CDR3 protein: CAEYGYTF

clone size: .
D gene: .
V gene: TRBV10-3
J gene: TRBJ2-5
CDR3 DNA: TGTGCCATCAGTGGGGAGAACAAAGAGACCCAGTACTTC
CDR3 protein: CAISGENKETQYF

clone size: .
D gene: .
V gene: TRBV6-5
J gene: TRBJ2-7
CDR3 DNA: TGTGCCACCTCCCCTCAGACAGGGGACTACTACGAGCAGTACTTC
CDR3 protein: CATSPQTGDYYEQYF

clone size: .
D gene: .
V gene: TRBV18
J gene: TRBJ2-5
CDR3 DNA: TGTGCCAGCTCGGCGGACCAAGAGACCCAGTACTTC
CDR3 protein: CASSADQETQYF

clone size: .
D gene: .
V gene: TRBV5-1
J gene: TRBJ1-1
CDR3 DNA: TGCGCCAGCAGCTTGGGGCAGTCCAACACTGAAGCTTTCTTT
CDR3 protein: CASSLGQSNTEAFF

clone size: .
D gene: .
V gene: TRBV6-6
J gene: TRBJ2-5
CDR3 DNA: TGTGCCAGCTCTCCTGGGGGGAAGGAGACCCAGTACTTC
CDR3 protein: CASSPGGKETQYF

clone size: .
D gene: TRBD1
V gene: TRBV9
J gene: TRBJ2-7
CDR3 DNA: TGTGCCAGCAGCGTAGGTGGGACAGGCTACGAGCAGTACTTC
CDR3 protein: CASSVGGTGYEQYF

clone size: .
D gene: .
V gene: TRBV6-5
J gene: TRBJ2-5
CDR3 DNA: TGTGCCAGCGGGGGGTCCGGGGTGGGTGAGACCCAGTACTTC
CDR3 protein: CASGGSGVGETQYF

clone size: .
D gene: TRBD1
V gene: TRBV12-5
J gene: TRBJ2-7
CDR3 DNA: TGTGCTAGTGGTAACCTCGACAGGGGTCGGTTTTACGAGCAGTACTTC
CDR3 protein: CASGNLDRGRFYEQYF

clone size: .
D gene: TRBD1
V gene: TRBV9
J gene: TRBJ2-1
CDR3 DNA: TGTGCCAGCAGCGCGCCCGGGACAGTTAGCAATGAGCAGTTCTTC
CDR3 protein: CASSAPGTVSNEQFF

clone size: few
D gene: TRBD1
V gene: TRBV18
J gene: TRBJ1-2
CDR3 DNA: TGTGCCAGCTCACCAGTGGGACAGGGGAATGGCTACACCTTC
CDR3 protein: CASSPVGQGNGYTF

clone size: .
D gene: TRBD1
V gene: TRBV6-1
J gene: TRBJ1-6
CDR3 DNA: TGTGCCAGCAGTGACGGGACAGGGGGCTCACCCCTCCACTTT
CDR3 protein: CASSDGTGGSPLHF

clone size: .
D gene: TRBD2
V gene: TRBV3-1/TRBV3-2
J gene: TRBJ2-5
CDR3 DNA: TGTGCCAGCAGCCGAAGAACTAGCGGGGGGGCGGAGACCCAGTACTTC
CDR3 protein: CASSRRTSGGAETQYF

clone size: .
D gene: .
V gene: TRBV6-1
J gene: TRBJ2-3
CDR3 DNA: TGTGCCAGCAGTGAAGCGCTCCGGGGAGGAACGCAGTATTTT
CDR3 protein: CASSEALRGGTQYF

clone size: .
D gene: TRBD2
V gene: TRBV5-1
J gene: TRBJ2-3
CDR3 DNA: TGCGCCAGCAGCTTAGCTAGCGGGGGGGCCGGGGCAGATACGCAGTATTTT
CDR3 protein: CASSLASGGAGADTQYF

clone size: .
D gene: TRBD1
V gene: TRBV10-3
J gene: TRBJ1-1
CDR3 DNA: TGTGCCATCAGCGGACAGGTGCGGACTGAAGCTTTCTTT
CDR3 protein: CAISGQVRTEAFF

clone size: .
D gene: .
V gene: TRBV19
J gene: TRBJ1-3
CDR3 DNA: TGTGCCACCCGAACCCCCAGGAACTCTGGAAACACCATATATTTT
CDR3 protein: CATRTPRNSGNTIYF

clone size: .
D gene: .
V gene: TRBV5-4
J gene: TRBJ2-3
CDR3 DNA: TGTGCCAGCAGCTTGCGGGTTGGGAGCGCTAGCACAGATACGCAGTATTTT
CDR3 protein: CASSLRVGSASTDTQYF

clone size: few
D gene: .
V gene: TRBV6-5
J gene: TRBJ1-2
CDR3 DNA: TGTGCCAGCGAGCACGGAGGTGGCTATGGCTACACCTTC
CDR3 protein: CASEHGGGYGYTF

clone size: .
D gene: .
V gene: TRBV2
J gene: TRBJ2-5
CDR3 DNA: TGTGCCAGCAGTGTACAGGGCCAAGGGTACACCCAGTACTTC
CDR3 protein: CASSVQGQGYTQYF

clone size: .
D gene: TRBD1
V gene: TRBV15
J gene: TRBJ1-5
CDR3 DNA: TGTGCCACCAGCAGGACAGGGGGCCCCCAGCATTTT
CDR3 protein: CATSRTGGPQHF

clone size: few
D gene: TRBD2
V gene: TRBV19
J gene: TRBJ2-3
CDR3 DNA: TGTGCCAGTAGGACTAGCGGGAGAGGGGCAGATACGCAGTATTTT
CDR3 protein: CASRTSGRGADTQYF

clone size: .
D gene: .
V gene: TRBV5-1
J gene: TRBJ2-3
CDR3 DNA: TGCGCCAGCAGCTTGGGGGTTCCGCGCGCCGACTTAGATACGCAGTATTTT
CDR3 protein: CASSLGVPRADLDTQYF

clone size: .
D gene: TRBD1
V gene: TRBV6-6
J gene: TRBJ1-2
CDR3 DNA: TGTGCCAGCACCGACTACGTGACAGGGGCCGGCGGCTACACCTTC
CDR3 protein: CASTDYVTGAGGYTF

clone size: .
D gene: .
V gene: TRBV2
J gene: TRBJ2-7
CDR3 DNA: TGTGCCAGCAGTTCCGGGAGCCTATACGAGCAGTACTTC
CDR3 protein: CASSSGSLYEQYF

clone size: .
D gene: TRBD1
V gene: TRBV19
J gene: TRBJ1-2
CDR3 DNA: TGTGCCAGTAGTATCGTGGGCCAGGGGGCGGGCTACACCTTC
CDR3 protein: CASSIVGQGAGYTF

clone size: .
D gene: TRBD1
V gene: TRBV5-5
J gene: TRBJ1-6
CDR3 DNA: TGTGCCAGCAGCCTGACAGGGGGCCTAAGCTCCTATAATTCACCCCTCCACTTT
CDR3 protein: CASSLTGGLSSYNSPLHF

clone size: .
D gene: TRBD2
V gene: TRBV5-1
J gene: TRBJ2-1
CDR3 DNA: TGCGCCAGCAGCCTCATCGTTAGTCTAGCGGGGGCCTACAATGAGCAGTTCTTC
CDR3 protein: CASSLIVSLAGAYNEQFF

clone size: .
D gene: TRBD1
V gene: TRBV18
J gene: TRBJ2-1
CDR3 DNA: TGTGCCAGCTCACCCGACAGGGGTTCTATCAATGAGCAGTTCTTC
CDR3 protein: CASSPDRGSINEQFF

clone size: .
D gene: .
V gene: TRBV10-3
J gene: TRBJ1-4
CDR3 DNA: TGTGCCATCAGTGAGTCTGACGGGGGAGTTAATGAAAAACTGTTTTTT
CDR3 protein: CAISESDGGVNEKLFF

clone size: .
D gene: .
V gene: TRBV7-8
J gene: TRBJ2-7
CDR3 DNA: TGTGCCAGCAGCGAAGGGGCAGCCTACGAGCAGTACTTC
CDR3 protein: CASSEGAAYEQYF

clone size: .
D gene: .
V gene: TRBV5-6
J gene: TRBJ1-1
CDR3 DNA: TGTGCCAGCAGCTTGGGCGCCAAAATGAACACTGAAGCTTTCTTT
CDR3 protein: CASSLGAKMNTEAFF

clone size: .
D gene: .
V gene: TRBV6-5
J gene: TRBJ1-3
CDR3 DNA: TGTGCCAGCAGTTACTCGAGTAGAAACACCATATATTTT
CDR3 protein: CASSYSSRNTIYF

clone size: .
D gene: TRBD2
V gene: TRBV12-3/TRBV12-4
J gene: TRBJ2-1
CDR3 DNA: TGTGCCAGCAGTTTGCGGGGGGCCCCGGAGCAGTTCTTC
CDR3 protein: CASSLRGAPEQFF

clone size: .
D gene: TRBD1
V gene: TRBV25-1
J gene: TRBJ1-2
CDR3 DNA: TGTGCCAGCAGTCCTTCGACAGGGGTTAACTATGGCTACACCTTC
CDR3 protein: CASSPSTGVNYGYTF

clone size: .
D gene: TRBD1
V gene: TRBV19
J gene: TRBJ1-1
CDR3 DNA: TGTGCCAGTAGTATCCCCGGGACAGGGAAAGTCACTGAAGCTTTCTTT
CDR3 protein: CASSIPGTGKVTEAFF

clone size: .
D gene: TRBD2
V gene: TRBV5-1
J gene: TRBJ2-5
CDR3 DNA: TGCGCCAGCAGCCGAGTGTTCAGCGGGGACTTCCAAGAGACCCAGTACTTC
CDR3 protein: CASSRVFSGDFQETQYF

clone size: .
D gene: TRBD2
V gene: TRBV19
J gene: TRBJ2-1
CDR3 DNA: TGTGCCAGTAGTATCCCCCCTCTAGCGGGGGAGCAGTTCTTC
CDR3 protein: CASSIPPLAGEQFF

clone size: .
D gene: .
V gene: TRBV3-1/TRBV3-2
J gene: TRBJ1-4
CDR3 DNA: .
CDR3 protein: CASSLGQGAHFGEKLFF

clone size: few
D gene: .
V gene: TRBV5-1
J gene: TRBJ1-1
CDR3 DNA: TGCGCCAGCAGCGGAGCACAGGGAACTTCTGAAGCTTTCTTT
CDR3 protein: CASSGAQGTSEAFF

clone size: .
D gene: TRBD2
V gene: TRBV7-9
J gene: TRBJ2-7
CDR3 DNA: TGTGCCAGCAGCCCTGGGGGGGGTTACGAGCAGTACTTC
CDR3 protein: CASSPGGGYEQYF